This is a list of T cell receptor beta chains from one sample in a study of breast tumors, draining lymph nodes, adjacent tissues. TCRdb reanalysed the multiplex PCR reads using MiXCR and keeps one entry per CDR3 protein. The sample lists 20,000 or so distinct CDR3 sequences; approximately 48% were seen once. Sample: breast tumor tissue. The receptors originated from a female donor with breast cancer. Some clones in this sample may be carry-over from other donors' samples. Both conserved end residues are part of each CDR3. A D gene is named only where the DNA matches it firmly. Some rows have no size entry. The others give once, few or many, or a class for an expanded clone.

size | D | J | V | CDR3 | DNA
. | TRBD1 | TRBJ2-1 | TRBV7-6 | CASSLDLGAVTGTGFYNEQFF | TGTGCCAGCAGCTTAGACTTGGGGGCAGTCACCGGGACAGGGTTCTACAATGAGCAGTTCTTC
. | . | TRBJ1-4 | TRBV6-2/TRBV6-3 | CASSPTRSNERLFF | TGTGCCAGCAGCCCCACTAGGTCTAATGAAAGACTGTTTTTT
. | . | TRBJ1-2 | TRBV24-1 | CATSDSNYGYTF | TGTGCCACCAGCGACAGCAACTATGGCTACACCTTC
once | TRBD1 | TRBJ1-1 | TRBV3-1 | CASSPMDREGTEAFF | TGTGCCAGCAGCCCCATGGACAGGGAGGGCACTGAAGCTTTCTTT
. | TRBD2 | TRBJ2-7 | TRBV2 | CASSRGLAGGVESYEQYF | TGTGCCAGCAGTCGGGGACTAGCGGGAGGGGTGGAGTCCTACGAGCAGTACTTC
medium-sized | TRBD2 | TRBJ2-3 | TRBV6-4 | CASSALAGETDTQYF | TGTGCCAGCAGTGCCCTAGCGGGAGAAACGGATACGCAGTATTTT
many | . | TRBJ1-1 | TRBV10-2 | CASGSDNPAFF | TGCGCCAGCGGATCGGACAACCCTGCTTTCTTT
. | TRBD2 | TRBJ2-7 | TRBV10-3 | CAIRRTSGTNYEQYF | TGTGCCATCAGAAGGACTAGCGGGACCAATTACGAGCAGTACTTC
. | . | TRBJ2-1 | TRBV28 | CPSMLGRHNERFF | TGTCCCAGCATGTTGGGGAGACACAATGAGCGGTTCTTC
many | TRBD2 | TRBJ2-3 | TRBV20-1 | CSARDPSGRSKHTDTQYF | TGCAGTGCTAGAGATCCCAGCGGGAGGTCGAAACACACAGATACGCAGTATTTT
. | TRBD1 | TRBJ1-5 | TRBV6-1 | CASSQATGYQPQHF | TGTGCTAGCAGTCAAGCGACAGGGTATCAGCCCCAGCATTTT
medium-sized | TRBD2 | TRBJ2-3 | TRBV20-1 | CSARGTSGLTDTQYF | TGCAGTGCTAGAGGGACTAGCGGGCTCACAGATACGCAGTATTTT
. | . | TRBJ1-2 | TRBV5-6 | CASSFYICSALNSNYGYTF | .
. | . | TRBJ2-7 | TRBV9 | CASSVGVSGSYEQYF | TGTGCCAGCAGCGTAGGGGTTAGCGGCTCCTACGAGCAGTACTTC
. | TRBD1 | TRBJ2-3 | TRBV9 | CASNYPQGAALDTDTQYF | TGTGCCAGCAACTACCCTCAGGGGGCCGCCCTCGACACAGATACGCAGTATTTT
medium-sized | . | TRBJ2-1 | TRBV27 | CASSLSGSLYEQFF | TGTGCCAGCAGTCTGAGTGGGAGCTTGTATGAGCAGTTCTTC
many | TRBD2 | TRBJ2-7 | TRBV4-3 | CASSQDSSGRAGQYF | TGCGCCAGCAGCCAAGATTCTAGCGGGAGGGCCGGGCAGTACTTC
many | . | TRBJ1-2 | TRBV27 | CASSFRRGYGYTF | TGTGCCAGCAGTTTTAGGAGGGGCTATGGCTACACCTTC
many | TRBD1 | TRBJ1-4 | TRBV5-6 | CASSSRLGQGGFDEKLFF | TGTGCCAGCAGCTCTCGCCTCGGACAGGGAGGTTTCGATGAAAAACTGTTTTTT
medium-sized | TRBD2 | TRBJ2-1 | TRBV20-1 | CSARVGLGVNEQFF | TGCAGTGCTAGAGTGGGACTAGGAGTCAATGAGCAGTTCTTC
. | TRBD2 | TRBJ2-7 | TRBV5-1 | CASSLASGTSGWYEQYF | TGCGCCAGCAGCTTGGCGTCCGGGACTAGCGGATGGTACGAGCAGTACTTC
. | . | TRBJ2-1 | TRBV9 | CASSVTGEQFF | TGTGCCAGCAGCGTAACGGGTGAGCAGTTCTTC
many | . | TRBJ2-2 | TRBV6-1 | CASSEGEVGELFF | TGTGCCAGCAGTGAAGGGGAGGTCGGGGAGCTGTTTTTT
. | . | TRBJ1-2 | TRBV4-3 | CASSQAGDYGYTF | TGCGCCAGCAGCCAAGCGGGGGACTATGGCTACACCTTC
. | . | TRBJ1-4 | TRBV7-9 | CASSLEANEKLFF | TGTGCCAGCAGCTTAGAGGCAAATGAAAAACTGTTTTTT
. | . | TRBJ2-7 | TRBV29-1 | CSVSDGKGYEQYF | TGCAGCGTATCGGACGGGAAGGGCTACGAGCAGTACTTC
. | . | TRBJ2-7 | TRBV7-9 | CASSLSSYEQYF | TGTGCCAGCAGCTTAAGCAGCTACGAGCAGTACTTC
many | TRBD2 | TRBJ2-1 | TRBV20-1 | CSARESGGVNEQFF | TGCAGTGCTAGAGAAAGCGGGGGAGTAAATGAGCAGTTCTTC
many | . | TRBJ2-1 | TRBV12-3/TRBV12-4 | CASSFFNEQFF | TGTGCCAGCAGTTTTTTCAATGAGCAGTTCTTC
. | . | TRBJ2-3 | TRBV5-4 | CASSYSGHTDTQYF | TGTGCCAGCAGCTACTCGGGCCACACAGATACGCAGTATTTT
many | . | TRBJ1-1 | TRBV20-1 | CSARDYFGDGTNTEAFF | TGCAGTGCTAGAGATTATTTCGGGGACGGAACGAACACTGAAGCTTTCTTT
many | TRBD1 | TRBJ2-3 | TRBV6-6 | CASSYHRDRSTDTQYF | TGTGCCAGCAGTTACCACCGGGACAGGAGCACAGATACGCAGTATTTT
many | . | TRBJ2-4 | TRBV19 | CASSITKNIQYF | TGTGCCAGTAGTATAACCAAAAACATTCAGTACTTC
. | . | TRBJ2-7 | TRBV20-1 | CSARTIGAYEQYF | TGCAGTGCGAGGACTATCGGCGCCTACGAGCAGTACTTC
. | . | TRBJ2-3 | TRBV12-3/TRBV12-4 | CAGSLGGSIDTQYF | TGTGCCGGCAGTCTCGGCGGAAGCATAGATACGCAGTATTTT
. | . | TRBJ1-2 | TRBV5-5 | CASSFGGVDYTF | TGTGCCAGCAGCTTTGGGGGGGTTGACTACACATTC
. | TRBD2 | TRBJ2-1 | TRBV10-3 | CAISDEREVDEQFF | TGTGCCATCAGTGATGAGCGGGAGGTGGATGAGCAGTTCTTC
many | . | TRBJ1-3 | TRBV19 | CASSIDPGSGNTIYF | TGTGCCAGTAGTATAGATCCAGGCTCTGGAAACACCATATATTTT
medium-sized | TRBD1 | TRBJ1-3 | TRBV3-1 | CASSPGTGVGNTIYF | TGTGCCAGCAGCCCTGGGACAGGGGTTGGAAACACCATATATTTT
. | TRBD1 | TRBJ2-5 | TRBV20-1 | CSATLGQGETQYF | TGCAGTGCGACTCTTGGACAGGGGGAGACCCAGTACTTC
few | . | TRBJ2-7 | TRBV6-1 | CASKRAYEQYF | TGTGCCAGCAAACGGGCCTACGAGCAGTACTTC
medium-sized | . | TRBJ2-3 | TRBV7-3 | CASSLSGSTDTQYF | TGTGCCAGCAGCTTAAGCGGGAGCACAGATACGCAGTATTTT
once | TRBD1 | TRBJ2-7 | TRBV4-1 | CASSLGQGRVEQYF | TGCGCCAGCAGCCTGGGACAGGGACGGGTCGAGCAGTACTTC
. | TRBD2 | TRBJ2-7 | TRBV9 | CASSPWWGTSGRGRHEQYF | TGTGCCAGCAGCCCCTGGTGGGGGACTAGCGGGAGAGGAAGACACGAGCAGTACTTC
. | . | TRBJ1-3 | TRBV2 | CASSGGETGNTIYF | TGTGCCAGCAGTGGGGGGGAAACTGGAAACACCATATATTTT
once | . | TRBJ1-3 | TRBV13 | CASSLRQGNIYF | TGTGCCAGCAGCTTAAGGCAGGGCAACATATATTTT
. | TRBD1 | TRBJ1-1 | TRBV19 | CASSRGGTGLINTEAFF | TGTGCCAGTAGTAGGGGGGGGACAGGGCTAATAAACACTGAAGCTTTCTTT
many | TRBD2 | TRBJ2-5 | TRBV3-1 | CACSQFSSGRETQYF | TGTGCCTGCAGCCAATTTTCTAGCGGGAGAGAGACCCAGTACTTC
. | TRBD2 | TRBJ2-3 | TRBV13 | CASSLGLAGRTHTQYF | TGTGCCAGCAGCCTAGGACTAGCGGGTAGAACACATACGCAGTATTTT
many | . | TRBJ1-2 | TRBV10-3 | CAISEGAERGNGYTF | TGTGCCATCAGTGAAGGGGCAGAAAGGGGGAATGGCTACACCTTC
many | TRBD1 | TRBJ1-4 | TRBV28 | CASSTDRERATNEKLFF | TGTGCCAGCAGCACAGACAGGGAACGGGCAACTAATGAAAAACTGTTTTTT
. | TRBD1 | TRBJ1-2 | TRBV12-3/TRBV12-4 | CASRSRQGGTFGYGYTF | TGTGCCAGCAGATCCAGACAGGGGGGAACCTTCGGCTATGGCTACACCTTC
. | . | TRBJ1-3 | TRBV9 | CASSPWDNYGYTIYF | TGTGCCAGCAGCCCCTGGGACAACTATGGCTACACCATATATTTT